The 14 T cell receptor beta chains below were found in one sample sequenced in a study of blood T cell repertoires in COVID-19. Here immunoSEQ multiplex PCR was the method, and the copy in TCRdb shows in-frame clones only, minus some. The data hold hundreds of thousands of clones, with about nine tenths observed a single time. Sequenced sample: PBMCs or T cells enriched from blood (not recorded which). The receptors shown here come from a woman in her fifties or sixties who had recovered from COVID-19.

The rearrangement uses TRBV10-2 and TRBJ1-4, with 8 bases that match TRBD1. Germline V gene sequence: CDR1 WSHSY, CDR2 SAAADI. V shed 3 bases and J 6 bases; nucleotides not matched to a gene: 3. CDR3 length equals 14 residues. The CDR3 bases are TGCGCCAGCAGTGACAGGGGGCTGGATGAAAAACTGTTTTTT. It specifies CASSDRGLDEKLFF.

This chain's CDR3 is CASSAGQGTNTGELFF. CDR3 DNA sequence: TGCGCCAGCAGCGCCGGACAGGGGACGAACACCGGGGAGCTGTTTTTT. The rearrangement uses TRBV5-1 and TRBJ2-2; TRBD1 aligns across 9 bases. J was trimmed by 0 bases and V by 4 bases; bases with no gene match: 4. The CDR3 length is 16 residues. Per the germline V gene, CDR1 is SGHRS and CDR2 is YFSETQ.

This clone has a single count. The chain employs TRBV2 and TRBJ2-3; perhaps TRBD1 as D (6 bases). The CDR3 loop spans 14 amino acids. CDR1 SNHLY and CDR2 FYNNEI come from the germline V gene. With 7 bases removed from V and 0 bases from J, the gap between germline ends came to 11 bases. Here the CDR3 reads CASKDSPSTDTQYF. As DNA, the CDR3 is TGTGCCAGCAAGGACAGTCCTAGCACAGATACGCAGTATTTT. Using reference TRBV2 and TRBJ2-3 for the parts outside the CDR3, the full variable domain is EPEVTQTPSHQVTQMGQEVILRCVPISNHLYFYWYRQILGQKVEFLVSFYNNEISEKSEIFDDQFSVERPDGSNFTLKIRSTKLEDSAMYFCASKDSPSTDTQYFGPGTRLTVL.

The CDR3 region has the DNA TGCGCCAGTTTGGCAGCGGGGGGGGGATACGAGCAGTACTTC. It codes for CASLAAGGGYEQYF. The rearrangement uses TRBV4-1 and TRBJ2-7; 10 bases line up with TRBD2. The J segment lost 4 bases and the V segment lost 9 bases, leaving 9 bases of the junction unmatched. Looked up from germline, CDR1 is MGHRA and CDR2 is YSYEKL. CDR3 length equals 14 residues.

This clone was detected many times. The J gene is TRBJ1-6, the V gene TRBV6-2 or TRBV6-3, with TRBD1 identical over 7 bases. CDR1 is MNHEY, CDR2 SVGEGT, per germline. CDR3 length: 16 amino acids. Germline trimming cut 2 bases from V and 7 bases from J; bases unmatched to any gene: 8. CDR3 nucleotides: TGTGCCAGCAGTTACGGAGGGGGCCTGGGAAATTCACCCCTCCACTTT. It yields the protein CASSYGGGLGNSPLHF.

This chain joins TRBV12-3 or TRBV12-4 and TRBJ2-5; D is possibly TRBD1 (6 bases). This CDR3 spans 13 amino acids. Trimming removed 10 bases from V and 3 bases from J, with 15 bases in between. The CDR3 DNA reads as TGTGCCACCCGGGGACACAACGAAGAGACCCAGTACTTC. This gives the protein CATRGHNEETQYF.

This rearrangement joins TRBV24-1 to TRBJ2-6; D call uncertain. The V gene's germline CDR1 is KGHDR and CDR2 SFDVKD. The ends were cut back, 3 bases at V and 0 bases at J, with 5 bases in the middle. The CDR3 consists of 15 residues. Written as DNA, the CDR3 is TGTGCCACCAGTGATAGCTCCTCTGGGGCCAACGTCCTGACTTTC. It encodes CATSDSSSGANVLTF.

The chain combines TRBV19 with TRBJ1-1; the D gene is possibly TRBD1 (6 bases). The CDR3 runs to 13 residues. V gave up 5 bases and J gave up 4 bases, with 11 bases separating them. The V gene's germline CDR1 is LNHDA and CDR2 SQIVND (reference sequence). The CDR3 nucleotides read TGTGCCAGTAGTCCAGTGACAGGCACTGAAGCTTTCTTT. As protein: CASSPVTGTEAFF.

CDR3 bases: TGTGCCAGTAGTCCGCCGTCCTGGGGAGACGGAGAGACCCAGTACTTC. Its protein is CASSPPSWGDGETQYF. This chain connects TRBV19 to TRBJ2-5; D may be TRBD2 (5 bases). Trimming shortened V by 5 bases and J by 4 bases, and 20 bases separated the two germline ends. Per germline, CDR1 LNHDA and CDR2 SQIVND (reference sequence). The length of the CDR3 is 16 residues.

The V call is TRBV3-1 (or the pseudogene TRBV3-2), the J call TRBJ1-1, with D uncertain. Germline V CDR1 and CDR2: LGHDT, YNNKEL (reference sequence). The CDR3 has 16 residues. The V end lost 1 base, the J end lost 0 bases, and 12 bases lay between the germline ends. The CDR3 reads CASSQGQAGLNTEAFF. CDR3 coding DNA: TGTGCCAGCAGCCAAGGGCAGGCAGGCCTGAACACTGAAGCTTTCTTT.

V is TRBV14 and J is TRBJ1-4; D not resolved. The CDR3 is 15 residues long. Germline-derived CDR1 and CDR2 are SGHDN and FVKESK. V lost 1 base and J 0 bases, leaving 6 bases between the germline ends. CDR3 coding DNA: TGTGCCAGCAGCCAAGTATCGGCAACTAATGAAAAACTGTTTTTT. Translated, it gives CASSQVSATNEKLFF.

This rearrangement joins TRBV5-6 to TRBJ2-2, with TRBD1 matching 7 bases. The CDR3 extends over 18 amino acids. Germline V gives CDR1 SGHDT, CDR2 YYEEEE. The junction had 23 bases not matched to a gene; V was cut back by 7 bases and J by 8 bases. The CDR3 spells CASSAVPKWDRQGGELFF. CDR3 bases: TGTGCCAGCTCAGCAGTCCCAAAATGGGACAGACAAGGAGGGGAGCTGTTTTTT.

The V call is TRBV2, the J call TRBJ1-5, with a weak D call TRBD1 (6 bases). In germline, CDR1 is SNHLY, CDR2 FYNNEI. The CDR3 runs 15 residues. Trimming shortened V by 7 bases and J by 4 bases, and 17 bases separated the two germline ends. The CDR3 is CASKITGTPNQPQHF. CDR3 in DNA: TGTGCCAGCAAGATAACCGGGACACCGAATCAGCCCCAGCATTTT.

J is TRBJ2-2 and V is TRBV2, with TRBD2 matching 8 bases. CDR3 length equals 16 residues. In germline, CDR1 is SNHLY, CDR2 FYNNEI. Trimming cost V 6 bases and J 0 bases; bases outside gene matches: 6. The CDR3 protein is CASSERGTPNTGELFF. The DNA of the CDR3 is TGTGCCAGCAGCGAGCGGGGGACCCCGAACACCGGGGAGCTGTTTTTT. The full variable domain, in which reference TRBV2 and TRBJ2-2 provide the parts outside the CDR3, is EPEVTQTPSHQVTQMGQEVILRCVPISNHLYFYWYRQILGQKVEFLVSFYNNEISEKSEIFDDQFSVERPDGSNFTLKIRSTKLEDSAMYFCASSERGTPNTGELFFGEGSRLTVL.